The TCR beta chain under discussion was sequenced for a study of cytomegalovirus exposure and HLA in healthy donors. Germline V CDR1 and CDR2: MDHEN, SYDVKM. The CDR3 covers 15 residues. Points on this clone: Its antigen is unknown. Compared with germline, one end of the junction differs, possibly owing to a read error.

The study's findings and limits: V segments that were indistinguishable, TRBV6-2 and TRBV6-3 among them, were omitted from analysis. Later on, an analysis tied some 17,000 TCR beta sequences to HLA alleles at 0.05 false discovery rate. TCR beta V segments were, for the most part, productive about 87% or about 30% of the time in an earlier analysis.

The PCR employed 60 Vbeta primers together with 13 Jbeta primers. Repertoires were generated with immunoSEQ multiplex PCR, while TCRdb's copy carries only in-frame clones and drops some. The sample has about 90,000 clones; around 66% are singletons. The material sequenced was PBMCs. The chain links TRBV28 to TRBJ2-7; D might be TRBD2 (6 bases). This TCR derives from a man aged 25-45 years in good health and CMV-seronegative. The CDR3 sequence: CASSLGLGGGYVVNF. For the CDR3, the DNA is TGTGCCAGCAGTTTGGGGCTGGGAGGCGGTTATGTGGTGAACTTC.